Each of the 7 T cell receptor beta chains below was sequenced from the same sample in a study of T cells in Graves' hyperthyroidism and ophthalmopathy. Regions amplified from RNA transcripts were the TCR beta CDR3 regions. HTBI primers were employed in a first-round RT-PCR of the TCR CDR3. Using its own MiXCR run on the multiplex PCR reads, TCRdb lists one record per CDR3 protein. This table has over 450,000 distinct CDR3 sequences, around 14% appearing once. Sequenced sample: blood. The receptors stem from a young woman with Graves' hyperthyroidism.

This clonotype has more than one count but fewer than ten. The CDR3 bases are TGCAGCGTTGACGGCCAGGGACCCGATCAGCCCCAGCATTTT. Protein sequence: CSVDGQGPDQPQHF. V is TRBV29-1 and J is TRBJ1-5; a possible D gene is TRBD1 (5 bases). Trimming took off 3 bases at V and 5 bases at J, with 14 bases between the two ends. Germline values: CDR1 SQVTM, CDR2 ANQGSEA. The CDR3 runs 14 residues.

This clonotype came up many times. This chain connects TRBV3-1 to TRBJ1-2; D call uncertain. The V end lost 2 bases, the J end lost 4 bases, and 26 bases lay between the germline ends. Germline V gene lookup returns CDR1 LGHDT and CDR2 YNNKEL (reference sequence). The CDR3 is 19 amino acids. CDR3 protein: CASSQRRMQEFGTIYGYTF. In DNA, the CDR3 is TGTGCCAGCAGCCAAAGGAGGATGCAGGAATTCGGAACTATCTATGGCTACACCTTC.

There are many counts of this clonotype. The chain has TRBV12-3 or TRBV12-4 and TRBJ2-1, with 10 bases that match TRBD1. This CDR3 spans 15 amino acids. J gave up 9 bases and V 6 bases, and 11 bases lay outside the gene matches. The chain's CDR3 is CASSLGQGGLGEQFF. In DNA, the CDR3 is TGTGCCAGCAGCCTAGGACAGGGGGGGTTAGGTGAGCAGTTCTTC.

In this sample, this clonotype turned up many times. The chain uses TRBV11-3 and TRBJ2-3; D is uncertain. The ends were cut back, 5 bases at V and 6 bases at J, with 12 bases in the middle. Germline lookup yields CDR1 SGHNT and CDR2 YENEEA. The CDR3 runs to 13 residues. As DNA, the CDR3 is TGTGCCAGCAGCCCCCGTAGGCTTGATACGCAGTATTTT. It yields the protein CASSPRRLDTQYF.

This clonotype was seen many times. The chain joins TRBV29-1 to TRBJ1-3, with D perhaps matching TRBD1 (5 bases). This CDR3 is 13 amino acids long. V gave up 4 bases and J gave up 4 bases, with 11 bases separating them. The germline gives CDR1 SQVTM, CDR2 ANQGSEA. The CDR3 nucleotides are TGCAGCGTTGGCCGGGACGGAGGAAACACCATATATTTT. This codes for CSVGRDGGNTIYF. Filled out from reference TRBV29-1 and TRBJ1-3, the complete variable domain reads SAVISQKPSRDICQRGTSLTIQCQVDSQVTMMFWYRQQPGQSLTLIATANQGSEATYESGFVIDKFPISRPNLTFSTLTVSNMSPEDSSIYLCSVGRDGGNTIYFGEGSWLTVV.

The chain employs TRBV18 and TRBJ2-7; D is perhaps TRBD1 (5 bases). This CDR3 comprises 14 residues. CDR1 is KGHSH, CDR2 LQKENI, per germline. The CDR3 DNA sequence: TGTGCCAGCTCACCAAGCCAGGGATCCTACGAGCTGTACGTC. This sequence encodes CASSPSQGSYELYV.

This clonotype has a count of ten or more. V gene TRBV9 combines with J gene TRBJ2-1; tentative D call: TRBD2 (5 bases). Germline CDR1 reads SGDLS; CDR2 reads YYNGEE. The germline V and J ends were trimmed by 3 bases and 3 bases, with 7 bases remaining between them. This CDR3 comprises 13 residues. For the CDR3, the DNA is TGTGCCAGCAGCGCGACTAACTACAATGAGCAGTTCTTC. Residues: CASSATNYNEQFF.